The entry that follows covers one TCR beta chain sequence. This record comes from a study of blood T cell repertoires in COVID-19. Using immunoSEQ multiplex PCR, the repertoire was profiled, and TCRdb retains in-frame clones only, with some absent. The sample yields just under 65,000 clones, about 70% seen once. The CDR3 contains 15 residues. Trimming at V came to 5 bases and at J to 3 bases, leaving 3 bases not matched to a gene. Germline V gives CDR1 SGHTA, CDR2 FQGNSA. The V call is TRBV7-2, the J call TRBJ2-1, with 11 nucleotides matching TRBD2. This sequence was found in a human donor in a cohort sampled during active COVID-19. Source material: peripheral blood. The CDR3 nucleotides are TGTGCCAGCAGCACGACTAGCGGGGTCTACAATGAGCAGTTCTTC. This sequence encodes CASSTTSGVYNEQFF.